The 23 T cell receptor beta chains below were found in one sample sequenced in a study of T cell responses to AZD1222 COVID-19 vaccine. Measured with immunoSEQ multiplex PCR; TCRdb has only the in-frame clones, and not every one. The sample holds about 120,000 clones, roughly nine tenths seen once. This specimen consisted of peripheral blood, obtained on day 0 of AZD1222 vaccination. The receptor source for this set is an adult in good health.

This chain connects TRBV23-1 to TRBJ2-7; D is undetermined. TRBV23-1 is treated as an ORF (open reading frame) with a function not yet certain. The CDR3 sequence is 12 residues long. V was shortened by 11 bases and J by 5 bases, with 16 bases between the two germline ends. CDR3 loop: CARRLIPDEQYF. The DNA of the CDR3 is TGCGCCCGCCGTCTGATCCCGGACGAGCAGTACTTC.

This chain uses TRBV4-2 with TRBJ1-1; 7 bases are shared with TRBD1. The germline gives CDR1 LGHNA, CDR2 YNFKEQ. The length of the CDR3 is 13 residues. V trimming: 4 bases; J trimming: 10 bases; junction bases outside the gene matches: 9. CDR3 nucleotides: TGTGCCAGCAGCCGACAGGGCAAGGGGGTAGCTTTCTTT. The encoded protein is CASSRQGKGVAFF.

The chain carries TRBV2 and TRBJ1-6; D is uncertain. The CDR3 is 16 amino acids. Trimming stripped 4 bases from V and 7 bases from J, with 17 bases between. Germline CDR1 and CDR2: SNHLY and FYNNEI. The CDR3 DNA reads TGTGCCAGCAGTGGGGAGAGTCCTGTAGTCAATTCACCCCTCCACTTT. Protein product: CASSGESPVVNSPLHF. The entire variable domain, with the rest obtained from reference TRBV2 and TRBJ1-6, is as follows: EPEVTQTPSHQVTQMGQEVILRCVPISNHLYFYWYRQILGQKVEFLVSFYNNEISEKSEIFDDQFSVERPDGSNFTLKIRSTKLEDSAMYFCASSGESPVVNSPLHFGNGTRLTVT.

This CDR3 reads CASSYTQGQPQHF. The CDR3 bases are TGTGCCAGCAGCTACACCCAGGGGCAGCCCCAGCATTTT. V is TRBV6-5 and J is TRBJ1-5; tentative D call: TRBD1 (6 bases). The CDR3 covers 13 residues. The germline V gene has CDR1 MNHEY and CDR2 SVGAGI. Between the trimmed V and J ends, which lost 6 bases and 7 bases, there was a span of 13 bases.

V and J are TRBV6-1 and TRBJ1-5, with D possibly matching TRBD1 (5 bases). The CDR3 has 17 amino acids. With 3 bases removed from V and 4 bases from J, the gap between germline ends came to 19 bases. Germline CDR1 is MNHNS and CDR2 is SASEGT. CDR3 nucleotide sequence: TGTGCCAGCAGTGATATCGGGGGGAGAGGAAGGAATCAGCCCCAGCATTTT. Protein sequence: CASSDIGGRGRNQPQHF.

The chain uses TRBV6-5 and TRBJ1-3; 8 bases map to TRBD1. Losses at the gene ends were 8 bases for V and 2 bases for J; bases not matched to a gene: 8. The CDR3 is made up of 15 amino acids. Germline V CDR1 and CDR2: MNHEY, SVGAGI. The CDR3 sequence: CASSDQGAAGNTIYF. The CDR3 DNA follows: TGTGCCAGCTCAGACCAGGGGGCAGCTGGAAACACCATATATTTT.

This clone has a single count. V gene TRBV4-3 combines with J gene TRBJ1-2; D uncertain. This CDR3 has 15 residues. Trimming stripped 0 bases from V and 4 bases from J, with 12 bases between. CDR1 is LGHNA and CDR2 is YSLEER in the germline V gene. In nucleotides, the CDR3 is TGCGCCAGCAGCCAAGATTCCGGACGGATCTATGGCTACACCTTC. Translation: CASSQDSGRIYGYTF.

The chain recombines TRBV29-1 with TRBJ2-7, with 10 bases matching TRBD2. This CDR3 is 17 amino acids long. Germline CDR1 SQVTM, CDR2 ANQGSEA. Germline trimming cut 4 bases from V and 3 bases from J; bases unmatched to any gene: 15. CDR3 coding DNA: TGCAGCGTTGTTCGGCTAGCGGGAGCCCAGGGGTACTACGAGCAGTACTTC. It codes for CSVVRLAGAQGYYEQYF.

V is TRBV28 and J is TRBJ1-3; D is ambiguous. The V gene's germline CDR1 is MDHEN and CDR2 SYDVKM. The CDR3 has 17 amino acids. Between the trimmed V and J ends, which lost 7 bases and 3 bases, there was a span of 22 bases. CDR3 residues: CASTLAGPLAGGNTIYF. Here the CDR3 DNA reads TGTGCCAGCACCCTGGCAGGACCCCTGGCAGGTGGAAACACCATATATTTT.

The V gene is TRBV28, the J gene TRBJ1-3, with a weak D call TRBD1 (5 bases). The length of the CDR3 is 16 residues. V lost 2 bases, J lost 0 bases, and 11 bases lay in between. In germline, CDR1 is MDHEN, CDR2 SYDVKM. The CDR3 bases are TGTGCCAGCAGTTTACCAGGGCCTAGCTCTGGAAACACCATATATTTT. It is translated as CASSLPGPSSGNTIYF.

This clone has just a few counts. The J gene is TRBJ1-6, the V gene TRBV18, with a weak D call TRBD1 (6 bases). Trimming removed 2 bases from V and 4 bases from J, with 15 bases in between. Looked up from germline, CDR1 is KGHSH and CDR2 is LQKENI. The length of the CDR3 is 17 residues. CDR3 nucleotides: TGTGCCAGCTCACCAGGCGGAGGGGGTCTGTATAATTCACCCCTCCACTTT. Its translation is CASSPGGGGLYNSPLHF.

The chain couples TRBV5-4 to TRBJ1-5; perhaps TRBD1 as D (5 bases). V was trimmed by 4 bases and J by 2 bases, leaving 13 bases between them. CDR1 is SGHNT and CDR2 is YYREEE in the germline V gene (reference sequence). The CDR3 covers 15 residues. The CDR3 DNA is TGTGCCAGCAGCCGTTGGGGAGGGGGCAATCAGCCCCAGCATTTT. Translation gives CASSRWGGGNQPQHF.

The CDR3 here is CASSHSGEGWETQYF. The CDR3 DNA follows: TGTGCCAGCAGCCATAGCGGGGAAGGTTGGGAGACCCAGTACTTC. This chain links TRBV7-9 with TRBJ2-5, with TRBD2 matching 8 bases. This CDR3 is built from 15 residues. V gave up 5 bases and J gave up 5 bases; unmatched junction bases: 10. The germline V gene encodes CDR1 SEHNR and CDR2 FQNEAQ (reference sequence). Looking up the rest from reference TRBV7-9 and TRBJ2-5 gives the full variable domain: DTGVSQNPRHKITKRGQNVTFRCDPISEHNRLYWYRQTLGQGPEFLTYFQNEAQLEKSRLLSDRFSAERPKGSFSTLEIQRTEQGDSAMYLCASSHSGEGWETQYFGPGTRLLVL.

This clone was detected only once. The V and J genes are TRBV20-1 and TRBJ1-5, with 10 positions matching TRBD1. The CDR3 has 16 residues. V lost 3 bases and J lost 3; bases outside the gene matches: 8. CDR1 is DFQATT, CDR2 SNEGSKA, per germline (reference sequence). The CDR3 DNA sequence: TGCAGTGCTAGTGTCACGGGACAGGGGCTCAATCAGCCCCAGCATTTT. Its translation is CSASVTGQGLNQPQHF.

The chain is built from TRBV5-8 and TRBJ1-2; 7 nucleotides agree with TRBD1. The CDR3 sequence is 16 residues long. V was clipped by 2 bases and J by 5 bases; unmatched bases: 12. Germline V gene sequence: CDR1 SGHTS, CDR2 YDEGEE. The DNA for the CDR3 is TGTGCCAGCAGCTTCAGACCAGGGGACAGAAAGTATGGCTACACCTTC. Translated: CASSFRPGDRKYGYTF.

The chain employs TRBV11-3 and TRBJ2-3, with D unclear. This CDR3 is 15 amino acids long. V lost 4 bases and J lost 2, with 13 bases in between. Germline CDR1 reads SGHNT; CDR2 reads YENEEA. CDR3 sequence (DNA): TGTGCCAGCAGCTACGACTGGCGTGTCACAGATACGCAGTATTTT. It encodes CASSYDWRVTDTQYF.

The genes are TRBV12-5 and TRBJ1-3; 8 bases line up with TRBD1. Losses at the gene ends were 1 base for V and 2 bases for J; bases not matched to a gene: 1. This CDR3 has 15 amino acids. Per the germline V gene, CDR1 is LGHNT and CDR2 is FRNRAP. The CDR3 reads CASGLGQGTGNTIYF. Written as DNA, the CDR3 is TGTGCTAGTGGTTTGGGACAGGGGACTGGAAACACCATATATTTT.

This clone has only a few counts. The chain couples TRBV24-1 to TRBJ2-2, with D possibly being TRBD1 (6 bases). The germline V and J ends were trimmed by 3 bases and 5 bases, with 12 bases remaining between them. CDR1 is KGHDR and CDR2 is SFDVKD in the germline V gene. The length of the CDR3 is 15 residues. CDR3 in DNA: TGTGCCACCAGTGATCCTACAGGGAAAACCGGGGAGCTGTTTTTT. Translating gives CATSDPTGKTGELFF.

This chain uses TRBV5-6 with TRBJ2-2; D is perhaps TRBD1 (5 bases). Germline CDR1 is SGHDT and CDR2 is YYEEEE. Between the trimmed V and J ends, which lost 4 bases and 1 base, there was a span of 8 bases. This CDR3 spans 14 amino acids. CDR3 sequence reads: CASSPGQNTGELFF. Here the CDR3 DNA reads TGTGCCAGCAGCCCCGGACAGAACACCGGGGAGCTGTTTTTT.

The chain has TRBV4-2 and TRBJ2-2; TRBD1 matches at 7 bases. The trim removed 4 bases at V and 2 bases at J, leaving 7 bases unmatched. The germline V gene has CDR1 LGHNA and CDR2 YNFKEQ. CDR3 size: 16 residues. The CDR3 DNA reads TGTGCCAGCAGCCTTCGGGGACAGCTCAACACCGGGGAGCTGTTTTTT. Translated: CASSLRGQLNTGELFF.

Notes on this clone: The same CDR3 arises from other DNA sequences in this sample as well. V is TRBV7-9 and J is TRBJ2-1; D may match TRBD1 or TRBD2 (6 bases each). Germline V gene lookup returns CDR1 SEHNR and CDR2 FQNEAQ (reference sequence). CDR3 length equals 16 residues. Trimming took 1 base from V and 0 from J, leaving 10 bases between them. The CDR3 sequence is CASSLGGGRSYNEQFF. The CDR3 coding sequence is TGTGCCAGCAGCTTAGGTGGGGGGCGCTCCTACAATGAGCAGTTCTTC.

This clone was detected a few times. V and J are TRBV7-9 and TRBJ1-6; D perhaps matches TRBD1 (5 bases). Germline V gene sequence: CDR1 SEHNR, CDR2 FQNEAQ (reference sequence). This CDR3 is built from 19 residues. The V and J ends lost 4 bases and 0 bases respectively, with 19 bases between them. Written as DNA, the CDR3 is TGTGCCAGCAGCTCTCGGGACGGCAGGGCTAACTCCTATAATTCACCCCTCCACTTT. Its translation is CASSSRDGRANSYNSPLHF.

The rearrangement uses TRBV19 and TRBJ2-7; 9 bases fit TRBD1. Germline values: CDR1 LNHDA, CDR2 SQIVND (reference sequence). CDR3 length: 13 amino acids. V shed 5 bases and J 4 bases; nucleotides not matched to a gene: 3. Here the CDR3 reads CASSPGTGYEQYF. DNA of the CDR3: TGTGCCAGTAGTCCCGGGACAGGGTACGAGCAGTACTTC.